This entry concerns a single T cell receptor (beta chain). Sequenced by immunoSEQ multiplex PCR; TCRdb stores in-frame clones only, minus some. The sample contains roughly 200,000 clones, more than 70% of which appear only once. The CDR3 runs to 15 residues. J gave up 7 bases and V 0 bases, and 5 bases lay outside the gene matches. From germline, CDR1 is LGHNA and CDR2 YNFKEQ. The sample is drawn from a study of blood T cell repertoires in COVID-19. Sequenced material: peripheral blood. This receptor was obtained from a woman of 80 years or more with active or convalescent COVID-19. The chain links TRBV4-2 to TRBJ1-4; 7 bases map to TRBD1. The CDR3 nucleotides are TGTGCCAGCAGCCAAGATACAGGGGTTTTTGAAAAACTGTTTTTT. As protein: CASSQDTGVFEKLFF.